This TCR beta chain was documented in a study of shared clonotypes between healthy human individuals. Study-level information: With ages of 18 to 49, the donors were a couple of women and a few men. Each donor's CD8 memory used one plate, CD8 naive two, each CD4 subset three. Notes on the study in general: Sampling was confined to blood; repertoires within tissues likely differ.

In the case of this clone: Its antigen is currently unknown.

The assay was immunoSEQ multiplex PCR, and TCRdb's table has in-frame clones only and misses some. Of some 1,100,000 clones listed, around 78% are singletons. The sample comprised memory CD4+ T cells from PBMCs. As for subset: CD45RA-negative fraction. This clonotype originated in a man younger than 35 in good health. Some clones in this sample may be carry-over from other donors' samples.

The CDR3 loop reads CASSSSGNGGETQYF. Here the CDR3 DNA reads TGTGCCAGCAGCAGTAGCGGGAACGGCGGAGAGACCCAGTACTTC. This rearrangement joins TRBV7-2 to TRBJ2-5; the match to TRBD2 covers 8 bases. The CDR3 spans 15 residues. Germline V CDR1 and CDR2: SGHTA, FQGNSA. J was trimmed by 4 bases and V by 5 bases; bases with no gene match: 9.